This is a list of T cell receptor beta chains from one sample in a study of T cell changes during pregnancy in multiple sclerosis. The repertoire was sequenced with immunoSEQ multiplex PCR; TCRdb's copy has only in-frame clones and lacks some. There are 100,000 or so clones in the sample; around 92% occur only once, and approximately 0.88% lies in the top ten. The source was peripheral blood, collected before pregnancy. These receptors originate from a female donor with multiple sclerosis, enrolled in a pregnancy study. The CDR3 runs from the conserved cysteine through the conserved F or W. The D gene is left open where the match is weak. Clone size is stated in some rows and not others, as once, few, many or a class when expanded.

-	-	TRBV7-9	TRBJ1-1	CASSPETF	TGTGCCAGCAGCCCTGAGACTTTT
TRBD1	-	TRBV19	TRBJ1-5	CASSFTDRVHQPQHF	TGTGCCAGTAGTTTCACGGACAGGGTTCATCAGCCCCAGCATTTT
TRBD2	-	TRBV28	TRBJ2-7	CASKLAGGLTYEQYF	TGTGCCAGCAAGCTAGCGGGAGGGCTTACCTACGAGCAGTACTTC
-	-	TRBV9	TRBJ2-1	CASSVKPSYNEQFF	TGTGCCAGCAGCGTAAAGCCCTCCTACAATGAGCAGTTCTTC
TRBD2	once	TRBV7-6	TRBJ2-3	CASSFRLAGGLSEQYF	TGTGCCAGCAGCTTCCGACTAGCGGGAGGATTGTCGGAGCAGTATTTT
-	-	TRBV5-1	TRBJ2-3	CASSLARAGSNTDTQYF	TGCGCCAGCAGCTTGGCACGGGCGGGGAGTAACACAGATACGCAGTATTTT
-	-	TRBV6-1	TRBJ1-4	CASSWGQGRGEKLFF	TGTGCCAGCAGTTGGGGGCAGGGGAGGGGTGAAAAACTGTTTTTT
TRBD1	-	TRBV29-1	TRBJ2-5	CSVTGSNQETQYF	TGCAGCGTGACAGGGTCAAATCAAGAGACCCAGTACTTC
-	-	TRBV6-5	TRBJ2-7	CASSPPGLNIYEQYF	TGTGCCAGCAGTCCCCCGGGACTGAATATCTACGAGCAGTACTTC
-	once	TRBV6-6	TRBJ2-5	CASSYSVRGAGETQYF	TGTGCCAGCAGTTACTCGGTCCGGGGGGCAGGGGAGACCCAGTACTTC
-	-	TRBV7-2	TRBJ1-1	CASSTYDTEAFF	TGTGCCAGCAGCACATACGACACTGAAGCTTTCTTT
TRBD2	-	TRBV18	TRBJ2-5	CASSTSGRALETQYF	TGTGCCAGCTCAACTAGCGGGAGGGCCTTAGAGACCCAGTACTTC
-	-	TRBV28	TRBJ2-2	CASSLYGRRGGELFF	TGTGCCAGCAGTTTATATGGACGGAGGGGCGGGGAGCTGTTTTTT
TRBD2	-	TRBV7-6	TRBJ2-2	CASSPQSGSYTGELFF	TGTGCCAGCAGCCCGCAGAGCGGGAGTTACACCGGGGAGCTGTTTTTT
-	once	TRBV6-1	TRBJ2-7	CASSEPLHRGGGYEQYF	TGTGCCAGCAGTGAGCCCCTTCACAGGGGGGGCGGCTACGAGCAGTACTTC
TRBD1	once	TRBV30	TRBJ2-7	CAWSAGTGSYEQYF	TGTGCCTGGAGCGCCGGGACAGGGTCCTACGAGCAGTACTTC
TRBD2	-	TRBV27	TRBJ2-1	CASGRAGGPDEQFF	TGTGCCAGCGGCCGAGCGGGAGGGCCGGATGAGCAGTTCTTC
-	-	TRBV7-2	TRBJ2-5	CASSPTQETQYF	TGTGCCAGCAGCCCTACCCAAGAGACCCAGTACTTC
-	-	TRBV27	TRBJ2-7	CASSLQGSYEQYF	TGTGCCAGCAGTTTGCAGGGATCCTACGAGCAGTACTTC
TRBD1	-	TRBV28	TRBJ1-5	CASSMGQGASSNQPQHF	TGTGCCAGCAGTATGGGACAGGGGGCAAGCTCTAATCAGCCCCAGCATTTT
-	-	TRBV15	TRBJ2-5	CATTTSRGIQETQYF	TGTGCCACCACAACGAGTCGGGGGATCCAAGAGACCCAGTACTTC
TRBD2	-	TRBV6-6	TRBJ2-5	CASSYILAGGETQYF	TGTGCCAGCAGTTACATCCTAGCGGGAGGAGAGACCCAGTACTTC
TRBD1	-	TRBV7-8	TRBJ1-1	CASSLPPGDRGISRYTEAFF	TGTGCCAGCAGCTTACCACCCGGAGACAGGGGAATCTCGCGATACACTGAAGCTTTCTTT
-	-	TRBV2	TRBJ1-1	CASSEARGRGGTEAFF	TGTGCCAGCAGTGAAGCGCGGGGGCGCGGAGGCACTGAAGCTTTCTTT
TRBD1	-	TRBV4-2	TRBJ1-2	CASSQEDREDYGYTF	TGTGCCAGCAGCCAAGAGGACAGGGAGGACTATGGCTACACCTTC
-	-	TRBV7-8	TRBJ2-3	CASSLYDWGTDTQYF	TGTGCCAGCAGCTTGTATGACTGGGGCACAGATACGCAGTATTTT
-	-	TRBV28	TRBJ1-5	CASGTEGGQPQHF	TGTGCCAGCGGGACGGAGGGTGGGCAGCCCCAGCATTTT
TRBD2	-	TRBV7-9	TRBJ2-5	CASSPGTSGLYF	TGTGCCAGCAGTCCTGGGACTAGCGGGTTGTACTTC
-	-	TRBV27	TRBJ2-1	CASSLFSGESYNEQFF	TGTGCCAGCAGTTTATTTTCGGGTGAATCCTACAATGAGCAGTTCTTC
-	-	TRBV4-3	TRBJ1-3	CASSRTVTGNTIYF	TGCGCCAGCAGCCGGACAGTCACAGGAAACACCATATATTTT
-	-	TRBV6-1	TRBJ2-2	CASSVFGGELFF	TGTGCCAGCAGTGTATTCGGCGGGGAGCTGTTTTTT
-	-	TRBV10-3	TRBJ1-5	CAISESWGDLGNQPQHF	TGTGCCATCAGTGAGTCATGGGGGGATTTGGGCAATCAGCCCCAGCATTTT
-	-	TRBV6-1	TRBJ1-5	CASSEGGRAAQPQHF	TGTGCCAGCAGTGAGGGCGGGAGGGCTGCTCAGCCCCAGCATTTT
-	-	TRBV13	TRBJ2-2	CASSLGPGRPGELFF	TGTGCCAGCAGCTTAGGACCAGGCAGGCCCGGGGAGCTGTTTTTT
TRBD2	-	TRBV6-4	TRBJ2-7	CASSAPVSGGESEQYF	TGTGCCAGCAGTGCTCCGGTTTCGGGAGGAGAAAGCGAGCAGTACTTC
-	-	TRBV19	TRBJ1-5	CASSSFQGHNQPQHF	TGTGCCAGTAGTTCCTTCCAGGGACACAATCAGCCCCAGCATTTT
TRBD2	-	TRBV9	TRBJ2-2	CASSVGLARPPRELFF	TGTGCCAGCAGCGTAGGACTAGCGCGACCCCCTAGGGAGCTGTTTTTT
-	-	TRBV5-1	TRBJ2-1	CASTPPYPPRTGYNEQFF	TGCGCCAGCACCCCGCCCTACCCCCCCCGAACGGGTTACAATGAGCAGTTCTTC
-	-	TRBV28	TRBJ1-1	CASSFVEVMNTEAFF	TGTGCCAGCAGTTTTGTAGAGGTTATGAACACTGAAGCTTTCTTT
TRBD1	-	TRBV27	TRBJ2-7	CASSFSGYRGEQYF	TGTGCCAGCAGTTTTTCCGGGTACAGGGGCGAGCAGTACTTC
TRBD2	-	TRBV27	TRBJ2-5	CASSPRGGVQETQYF	TGTGCCAGCAGTCCGCGCGGGGGGGTCCAAGAGACCCAGTACTTC
TRBD2	-	TRBV9	TRBJ2-3	CASSVLAGGSTDTQYF	TGTGCCAGCAGCGTTCTAGCGGGAGGATCCACAGATACGCAGTATTTT
TRBD1	-	TRBV5-1	TRBJ1-2	CASSSLATGDGGYTF	TGCGCCAGCAGCTCCCTCGCGACAGGGGATGGAGGCTACACCTTC
TRBD2	-	TRBV5-6	TRBJ2-7	CASSTGLAGGYEQYF	TGTGCCAGCAGCACCGGACTAGCGGGAGGATACGAGCAGTACTTC
-	-	TRBV6-5	TRBJ1-4	CASSKIVRVEKLFF	TGTGCCAGCAGTAAGATCGTCAGGGTCGAAAAACTGTTTTTT
TRBD2	-	TRBV30	TRBJ2-3	CAWGGGLLAGGGATQYF	TGTGCCTGGGGTGGGGGTCTTCTAGCGGGAGGTGGAGCTACGCAGTATTTT
-	-	TRBV18	TRBJ1-1	CASSPGQNTEAFF	TGTGCCAGCTCACCAGGACAGAACACTGAAGCTTTCTTT
TRBD1	-	TRBV2	TRBJ2-7	CASSEDRGLGEQYF	TGTGCCAGCAGTGAAGACAGGGGATTGGGCGAGCAGTACTTC
-	once	TRBV27	TRBJ2-1	CASSFTPSSYNEQFF	TGTGCCAGCAGCTTCACGCCGAGCTCCTACAATGAGCAGTTCTTC
-	-	TRBV4-2	TRBJ2-2	CASSQDRVTGELFF	TGTGCCAGCAGCCAAGATCGGGTAACCGGGGAGCTGTTTTTT
-	once	TRBV1	TRBJ2-1	CTSSHPYFASAGGHNEQFF	TGCACCAGCAGCCACCCGTACTTCGCGTCGGCGGGAGGCCACAATGAGCAGTTCTTC
-	-	TRBV4-2	TRBJ2-7	CASSQERIGFDEQYF	TGTGCCAGCAGCCAAGAAAGGATCGGGTTCGACGAGCAGTACTTC
-	-	TRBV4-1	TRBJ1-2	CASSQDGSGYYGYTF	TGCGCCAGCAGCCAAGATGGGTCGGGGTACTATGGCTACACCTTC
TRBD1	-	TRBV12-5	TRBJ2-5	CASALGTGRLETQYF	TGTGCTAGTGCCCTGGGGACAGGGCGCCTGGAGACCCAGTACTTC
-	-	TRBV5-1	TRBJ2-5	CASSLRNVRQETQYF	TGCGCCAGCAGCTTGCGAAACGTGAGGCAAGAGACCCAGTACTTC